This is a list of T cell receptor beta chains from one sample in a study of control samples from healthy donors and cancer patients. Produced via immunoSEQ multiplex PCR; TCRdb's table is partial and in-frame only. The data contain around 68,000 clones, approximately 88% of them seen just once; the ten biggest clones take up roughly 16%. The sample was blood. Receptor source: a man aged 50 to 60 in good health. The CDR3 runs from the conserved cysteine through the conserved F or W. Fields, in order: D gene, V gene, CDR3 length, clone size, J gene, CDR3 protein, CDR3 DNA. D genes are given only for firm matches. Clone size is not always given. Where it is, it says once, few, many or a class for expanded clones.

D gene: NA; V gene: TRBV6-5; CDR3 length: 13; clone size: NA; J gene: TRBJ1-1; CDR3 protein: CASSYEGDTEAFF; CDR3 DNA: TGTGCCAGCAGTTACGAGGGGGACACTGAAGCTTTCTTT
D gene: NA; V gene: TRBV14; CDR3 length: 16; clone size: NA; J gene: TRBJ1-1; CDR3 protein: CASSLDSIVLNTEAFF; CDR3 DNA: TGTGCCAGCAGCCTGGACAGCATAGTTTTGAACACTGAAGCTTTCTTT
D gene: TRBD2; V gene: TRBV30; CDR3 length: 15; clone size: NA; J gene: TRBJ2-5; CDR3 protein: CAWRRLAGGGETQYF; CDR3 DNA: TGTGCCTGGAGGCGACTAGCGGGAGGAGGAGAGACCCAGTACTTC
D gene: TRBD2; V gene: TRBV7-9; CDR3 length: 14; clone size: NA; J gene: TRBJ2-1; CDR3 protein: CASSQGLAGDEQFF; CDR3 DNA: TGTGCCAGCAGCCAAGGACTAGCGGGGGATGAGCAGTTCTTC
D gene: NA; V gene: TRBV10-3; CDR3 length: 11; clone size: NA; J gene: TRBJ2-3; CDR3 protein: CAISAEDTQYF; CDR3 DNA: TGTGCCATCAGTGCCGAGGATACGCAGTATTTT
D gene: NA; V gene: TRBV27; CDR3 length: 13; clone size: NA; J gene: TRBJ2-6; CDR3 protein: CASSPQEANVLTF; CDR3 DNA: TGTGCCAGCAGTCCCCAAGAGGCCAACGTCCTGACTTTC
D gene: NA; V gene: TRBV6-1; CDR3 length: 14; clone size: once; J gene: TRBJ1-5; CDR3 protein: CASSEMVKYQPQHF; CDR3 DNA: TGTGCCAGCAGTGAAATGGTTAAATATCAGCCCCAGCATTTT
D gene: NA; V gene: TRBV19; CDR3 length: 16; clone size: NA; J gene: TRBJ1-3; CDR3 protein: CASSPDAAYYGNTIYF; CDR3 DNA: TGTGCCAGTAGTCCCGACGCAGCGTACTATGGAAACACCATATATTTT
D gene: NA; V gene: TRBV13; CDR3 length: 15; clone size: NA; J gene: TRBJ1-3; CDR3 protein: CASSSYGNSGNTIYF; CDR3 DNA: TGTGCCAGCAGCTCGTACGGGAACTCTGGAAACACCATATATTTT
D gene: NA; V gene: TRBV3-1/TRBV3-2; CDR3 length: 14; clone size: NA; J gene: TRBJ2-7; CDR3 protein: CASSQEKDPYEQYF; CDR3 DNA: TGTGCCAGCAGCCAAGAAAAGGACCCGTACGAGCAGTACTTC
D gene: TRBD2; V gene: TRBV7-2; CDR3 length: 15; clone size: once; J gene: TRBJ2-1; CDR3 protein: CASSLGGTSVDEQFF; CDR3 DNA: TGTGCCAGCAGCTTAGGAGGGACTAGTGTTGATGAGCAGTTCTTC
D gene: TRBD1; V gene: TRBV11-2; CDR3 length: 13; clone size: NA; J gene: TRBJ1-2; CDR3 protein: CASSRRDRHGYTF; CDR3 DNA: TGTGCCAGCAGCCGGCGGGACAGGCATGGCTACACCTTC
D gene: NA; V gene: TRBV9; CDR3 length: 12; clone size: NA; J gene: TRBJ2-2; CDR3 protein: CASSPYTGELFF; CDR3 DNA: TGTGCCAGCAGCCCTTACACCGGGGAGCTGTTTTTT
D gene: TRBD2; V gene: TRBV30; CDR3 length: 12; clone size: NA; J gene: TRBJ2-3; CDR3 protein: CAWCRASGTQYF; CDR3 DNA: TGTGCCTGGTGTAGGGCTAGCGGGACGCAGTATTTT
D gene: NA; V gene: TRBV30; CDR3 length: 14; clone size: NA; J gene: TRBJ2-5; CDR3 protein: CAWAFAGFQETQYF; CDR3 DNA: TGTGCCTGGGCTTTTGCGGGATTCCAAGAGACCCAGTACTTC
D gene: NA; V gene: TRBV5-1; CDR3 length: 15; clone size: NA; J gene: TRBJ2-3; CDR3 protein: CASSWKDGSTDTQYF; CDR3 DNA: TGCGCCAGCAGCTGGAAGGACGGGAGCACAGATACGCAGTATTTT
D gene: NA; V gene: TRBV7-6; CDR3 length: 15; clone size: NA; J gene: TRBJ2-3; CDR3 protein: CASSLGGQSTDTQYF; CDR3 DNA: TGTGCCAGCAGCTTAGGAGGACAGAGCACAGATACGCAGTATTTT
D gene: TRBD1; V gene: TRBV30; CDR3 length: 14; clone size: few; J gene: TRBJ1-1; CDR3 protein: CAWRGQGANTEAFF; CDR3 DNA: TGTGCCTGGAGGGGACAGGGGGCGAACACTGAAGCTTTCTTT
D gene: TRBD2; V gene: TRBV5-4; CDR3 length: 18; clone size: NA; J gene: TRBJ2-2; CDR3 protein: CASSYRWGTSGSTGELFF; CDR3 DNA: TGTGCCAGCAGCTATAGGTGGGGGACTAGCGGGAGCACCGGGGAGCTGTTTTTT
D gene: NA; V gene: TRBV5-4; CDR3 length: 16; clone size: NA; J gene: TRBJ2-2; CDR3 protein: CASSDAKGGRTGELFF; CDR3 DNA: TGTGCCAGCAGCGACGCCAAGGGGGGTCGGACCGGGGAGCTGTTTTTT
D gene: NA; V gene: TRBV5-1; CDR3 length: 15; clone size: NA; J gene: TRBJ2-7; CDR3 protein: CASSLLQGSSYEQYF; CDR3 DNA: TGCGCCAGCAGCTTGTTACAGGGTAGCTCCTACGAGCAGTACTTC
D gene: NA; V gene: TRBV9; CDR3 length: 14; clone size: NA; J gene: TRBJ1-3; CDR3 protein: CASSVEGAGNTIYF; CDR3 DNA: TGTGCCAGCAGCGTCGAGGGGGCTGGAAACACCATATATTTT
D gene: TRBD1; V gene: TRBV4-2; CDR3 length: 16; clone size: NA; J gene: TRBJ1-2; CDR3 protein: CASSQDTGTGGNGYTF; CDR3 DNA: TGTGCCAGCAGCCAGGACACCGGGACAGGGGGGAATGGCTACACCTTC
D gene: NA; V gene: TRBV11-3; CDR3 length: 14; clone size: NA; J gene: TRBJ2-5; CDR3 protein: CASSHTGFGETQYF; CDR3 DNA: TGTGCCAGCAGCCACACAGGGTTCGGGGAGACCCAGTACTTC
D gene: NA; V gene: TRBV7-2; CDR3 length: 13; clone size: NA; J gene: TRBJ2-7; CDR3 protein: CASSSSRGYEQYF; CDR3 DNA: TGTGCCAGCAGCTCTTCTAGGGGGTACGAGCAGTACTTC
D gene: NA; V gene: TRBV4-3; CDR3 length: 16; clone size: NA; J gene: TRBJ2-3; CDR3 protein: CASSRWQSANTDTQYF; CDR3 DNA: TGCGCCAGCAGCCGCTGGCAGAGTGCAAACACAGATACGCAGTATTTT
D gene: TRBD2; V gene: TRBV11-3; CDR3 length: 16; clone size: NA; J gene: TRBJ2-3; CDR3 protein: CASSWGGSDSTDTQYF; CDR3 DNA: TGTGCCAGCAGCTGGGGGGGGAGCGACAGCACAGATACGCAGTATTTT
D gene: NA; V gene: TRBV9; CDR3 length: 15; clone size: NA; J gene: TRBJ1-5; CDR3 protein: CASSVGGRSNQPQHF; CDR3 DNA: TGTGCCAGCAGCGTAGGGGGGAGGAGCAATCAGCCCCAGCATTTT
D gene: NA; V gene: TRBV30; CDR3 length: 13; clone size: NA; J gene: TRBJ1-2; CDR3 protein: CAYREQGSRGYTF; CDR3 DNA: TGTGCCTACCGGGAGCAGGGCTCTCGCGGCTACACCTTC
D gene: TRBD1; V gene: TRBV5-6; CDR3 length: 14; clone size: NA; J gene: TRBJ1-2; CDR3 protein: CASRPGTVPHGYTF; CDR3 DNA: TGTGCCAGCAGGCCAGGGACAGTCCCGCATGGCTACACCTTC
D gene: NA; V gene: TRBV20-1; CDR3 length: 11; clone size: NA; J gene: TRBJ1-1; CDR3 protein: CSEWKNTEAFF; CDR3 DNA: TGCAGTGAGTGGAAGAACACTGAAGCTTTCTTT
D gene: NA; V gene: TRBV7-9; CDR3 length: 13; clone size: NA; J gene: TRBJ2-7; CDR3 protein: CASSDPSSYEQYF; CDR3 DNA: TGTGCCAGCAGCGACCCCTCCTCCTACGAGCAGTACTTC
D gene: TRBD2; V gene: TRBV24-1; CDR3 length: 17; clone size: NA; J gene: TRBJ2-3; CDR3 protein: CATSDPTSGRDTDTQYF; CDR3 DNA: TGTGCCACCAGTGACCCCACTAGCGGGAGGGACACAGATACGCAGTATTTT
D gene: NA; V gene: TRBV11-3; CDR3 length: 13; clone size: NA; J gene: TRBJ1-1; CDR3 protein: CASSLGYDTEAFF; CDR3 DNA: TGTGCCAGCAGCTTGGGGTACGACACTGAAGCTTTCTTT